The following is a T cell receptor beta chain sequence with its context. This record belongs to a study of blood T cell repertoires in COVID-19. Study context: Samples representing acute and convalescent COVID-19 were sourced from the United States, Italy and Spain. Sources were T cells, B-cell-depleted T cells, or PBMCs; the material itself was cDNA or gDNA.

Original processing methods: Reference gene primer amplification yielded estimated nucleated cell counts. TCRdb keeps only in-frame clones here, not all; method: immunoSEQ multiplex PCR. The DNA gave D and trimming, while V, J and clone size come from that table. The table includes 210,000 or so clones, 80% to 90% detected once. CDR1 and CDR2 from the germline V gene are LNHDA and SQIVND (reference sequence). Trimming took off 7 bases at V and 6 bases at J, with 20 bases between the two ends. This CDR3 is built from 15 residues. The TCR comes from an elderly woman with acute or convalescent COVID-19. V and J are TRBV19 and TRBJ2-3, with D maybe TRBD1 (5 bases). The sample taken for sequencing was peripheral blood. The CDR3 loop is CASTQLRGAGDTQYF. The CDR3 region has the DNA TGTGCCAGTACCCAACTAAGGGGCGCCGGGGATACGCAGTATTTT.